This passage covers 20 T cell receptor beta chains from one sample sequenced in a study of T cells in women clearing cervical HPV infection. Profiling relied on immunoSEQ multiplex PCR, and the TCRdb table lists in-frame clones only, not all of them. The sample holds about 14,000 clones. Source material: blood buffy coat. The receptors were gathered from a woman between 18 and 70 years old with a cervical HPV16 infection that either progressed to CIN3+ or cleared (not recorded which).

Notes on this clone: The read falls 3 residues short of the CDR3 end, and the missing part is taken from the germline J gene. This chain connects TRBV30 to TRBJ2-3, with D possibly matching TRBD2 (5 bases). Trimming pared 5 bases from V and 6 bases from J, leaving 12 bases between. In germline, CDR1 is GTSNPN, CDR2 SVGIG (reference sequence). The CDR3 has 12 residues. The CDR3: CAWGPGGDTQYF. The DNA read from the CDR3 is TGTGCCTGGGGGCCGGGCGGGGATACG.

A word on this clone: Read coverage stops 3 residues before the CDR3 terminus; the germline J gene supplies the remainder. The chain joins TRBV14 to TRBJ2-7; TRBD1 is a possible D gene (6 bases). The CDR3 runs 13 residues. The germline V gene encodes CDR1 SGHDN and CDR2 FVKESK. Trimming cost V 4 bases and J 3 bases, with 10 bases left between them. The CDR3 spells CASSPLTGYEQYF. The CDR3 bases that were read are TGTGCCAGCAGCCCCCTGACAGGCTACGAG.

This clone is labeled medium-sized based on frequency. The read ends 3 residues shy of where the CDR3 ends; the end is completed using the germline J gene. The chain recombines TRBV5-1 with TRBJ2-4, with D perhaps TRBD1 or TRBD2 (5 bases each). Deletions cut 4 bases from V and 3 bases from J, with 20 bases between. This CDR3 region has 17 residues. Germline V CDR1 and CDR2: SGHRS, YFSETQ. CDR3 residues: CASSPDSLGVGKNIQYF. Partial CDR3 DNA: TGCGCCAGCAGCCCCGACAGTTTGGGAGTGGGCAAAAACATT.

About this clone itself: With the read ending 3 residues before the CDR3 end, the germline J gene is used to fill in that end. This sequence joins TRBV18 and TRBJ1-1; D remains unclear. The CDR3 runs to 14 residues. Germline assignment: CDR1 KGHSH and CDR2 LQKENI. The V and J ends lost 1 base and 3 bases respectively, with 9 bases between them. CDR3 protein: CASSPLSLYTEAFF. The CDR3 DNA, read in part, is TGTGCCAGCTCACCACTTTCGTTGTACACTGAA.

In the case of this clone: Sequencing ends 3 residues short of the CDR3 end; the germline J gene provides the rest. V is TRBV29-1 and J is TRBJ2-7, with 8 bases lining up with TRBD2. V was clipped by 4 bases and J by 3 bases; unmatched bases: 2. This CDR3 spans 12 amino acids. Germline CDR1 and CDR2: SQVTM and ANQGSEA. CDR3 bases read: TGCAGCGTTGCGAGCGGGAGCTACGAG. Protein: CSVASGSYE. In full, the CDR3 reads CSVASGSYEQYF.

Comment on this clone: The read falls 3 residues short of the CDR3 end, and the missing part is taken from the germline J gene. The V call is TRBV19, the J call TRBJ1-5; 7 bases are shared with TRBD1. CDR3 length: 13 amino acids. Per germline, CDR1 LNHDA and CDR2 SQIVND (reference sequence). J lost 5 bases, V lost 8 bases, and 6 bases had no gene match. The CDR3: CASGNQGDQPQHF. The sequenced part of the CDR3 DNA is TGTGCCAGTGGTAACCAGGGGGATCAGCCC.

Notes on this clone: The read ends 3 residues before the CDR3 terminus; that terminus is restored from the germline J gene. The chain carries TRBV2 and TRBJ2-3; 8 bases are shared with TRBD1. With V trimmed by 7 bases and J by 3 bases, 6 bases remained unmatched. CDR1 and CDR2 (germline): SNHLY, FYNNEI. CDR3 length: 14 amino acids. Incomplete CDR3 DNA: TGTGCCAGCACAAGGGACAGGAGAACAGATACG. Translated, it gives CASTRDRRTDT. The CDR3 as a whole reads CASTRDRRTDTQYF. Full variable domain (rest looked up from reference TRBV2 and TRBJ2-3): EPEVTQTPSHQVTQMGQEVILRCVPISNHLYFYWYRQILGQKVEFLVSFYNNEISEKSEIFDDQFSVERPDGSNFTLKIRSTKLEDSAMYFCASTRDRRTDTQYFGPGTRLTVL.

Comments on this clone: The read finishes 3 residues shy of the CDR3 end, and the germline J gene is used to complete it. The rearrangement links TRBV18 to TRBJ1-2, with TRBD1 matching 8 bases. The CDR3 length is 15 residues. Germline V gene sequence: CDR1 KGHSH, CDR2 LQKENI. The CDR3 here is CASSPADQGAIAYTF. The covered CDR3 bases are TGTGCCAGCTCACCGGCGGATCAGGGGGCGATTGCC.

On this clone: The read halts 3 residues ahead of the CDR3 end, with the missing end drawn from the germline J gene. The chain links TRBV6-1 to TRBJ2-7; D is possibly TRBD1 (6 bases). Germline CDR1 is MNHNS and CDR2 is SASEGT. Deletions cut 4 bases from V and 2 bases from J, with 18 bases between. The CDR3 totals 16 residues. CDR3 sequence reads: CASSGQTGSRPYEQYF. The CDR3 bases that were read are TGTGCCAGCAGTGGCCAGACAGGCAGTAGGCCCTACGAG.

With respect to this clone: The sequenced fragment ends 3 residues before the CDR3 boundary, so the rest is inferred from the germline J gene. The V call is TRBV18, the J call TRBJ1-2; 7 nucleotides match TRBD1. Looked up from germline, CDR1 is KGHSH and CDR2 is LQKENI. There are 16 residues in the CDR3. The DNA read from the CDR3 is TGTGCCAGCTCACCAGGGAACAGGGGTAGCACAGATACC. As protein: CASSPGNRGSTDT. The full CDR3 sequence reads CASSPGNRGSTDTYTF. Drawing the rest from reference TRBV18 and TRBJ1-2, the complete variable domain is NAGVMQNPRHLVRRRGQEARLRCSPMKGHSHVYWYRQLPEEGLKFMVYLQKENIIDESGMPKERFSAEFPKEGPSILRIQQVVRGDSAAYFCASSPGNRGSTDTYTFGSGTRLTVV.

Judged by frequency, this clone is medium-sized (0.01 to 0.1%). With the read ending 3 residues before the CDR3 end, the germline J gene is used to fill in that end. The V gene is TRBV7-3, the J gene TRBJ2-3, with 11 nucleotides matching TRBD2. J gave up 6 bases and V 4 bases, and 9 bases lay outside the gene matches. Germline V CDR1 and CDR2: SGHTA, FQGTGA. This CDR3 contains 16 residues. The chain's CDR3 is CASSSRLAGNRDTQYF. The sequenced CDR3 bases are TGTGCCAGCAGCTCGAGACTAGCGGGGAACCGGGATACG.

As to this clone: Coverage ceases 3 residues before the CDR3 finishes, and the germline J gene fills in the end. The chain combines TRBV5-1 with TRBJ1-1; TRBD1 agrees at 9 bases. The ends lost 6 bases at V and 7 bases at J; junction bases unmatched: 7. The CDR3 is 13 residues long. Per germline, CDR1 SGHRS and CDR2 YFSETQ. The DNA read from the CDR3 is TGCGCCAGCACGGGACAGGGTCGAGGTGAA. It is translated as CASTGQGRGE. The complete CDR3 reads CASTGQGRGEAFF. The full variable domain, rest sourced from reference TRBV5-1 and TRBJ1-1, is KAGVTQTPRYLIKTRGQQVTLSCSPISGHRSVSWYQQTPGQGLQFLFEYFSETQRNKGNFPGRFSGRQFSNSRSEMNVSTLELGDSALYLCASTGQGRGEAFFGQGTRLTVV.

Points on this clone: The sequence runs out 3 residues before the end of the CDR3; the remainder is reconstructed from the germline J gene. V gene TRBV2 combines with J gene TRBJ1-2; a weak D match, TRBD1 (6 bases). Germline CDR1 and CDR2: SNHLY and FYNNEI. The germline V and J ends were trimmed by 6 bases and 1 base, with 12 bases remaining between them. This CDR3 is 14 amino acids long. The CDR3 loop is CASREGVDNYGYTF. CDR3 bases read: TGTGCCAGCAGGGAGGGGGTCGATAACTATGGC.

In regard to this clone: Sequencing ends 3 residues short of the CDR3 end; the germline J gene provides the rest. The V gene is TRBV20-1, the J gene TRBJ1-4, with D possibly matching TRBD1 (6 bases). The germline gives CDR1 DFQATT, CDR2 SNEGSKA (reference sequence). This CDR3 contains 13 residues. The part of the CDR3 DNA that was read is TGCAGTGCTAGCGCGGACAGCAATTCACCA. Its translation is CSASADSNSP. The entire CDR3 sequence reads CSASADSNSPLFF.

Notes on this clone: Read sequence stops 3 residues before the CDR3 end, and the germline J gene provides the missing end. The rearrangement joins TRBV5-1 to TRBJ2-2; D is perhaps TRBD1 (6 bases). V was cut by 3 bases and J by 3 bases, with 15 bases left in between. Per germline, CDR1 SGHRS and CDR2 YFSETQ. This CDR3 spans 16 amino acids. The CDR3 spells CASSSATGLDTGELFF. CDR3 DNA (partial): TGCGCCAGCAGCTCAGCTACAGGGCTAGACACCGGGGAG.

As concerns this clone: Relative to the germline gene, one junction end is altered; a read error may explain this. The read is 3 residues too short to cover the CDR3 end, so that end is filled in from the germline J gene. Other DNA variants within this sample encode the same CDR3. The genes are TRBV30 and TRBJ1-3, with D tentatively TRBD1 (6 bases). The germline gives CDR1 GTSNPN, CDR2 SVGIG (reference sequence). The CDR3 spans 13 residues. The sequenced CDR3 bases are TGTGCCTGGACGACAGGAGCTGGAAACACT. Amino acid sequence: CAWTTGAGNT. The complete CDR3 reads CAWTTGAGNTIYF.

To note about this clone: The read ends 3 residues shy of where the CDR3 ends; the end is completed using the germline J gene. This chain uses TRBV10-3 with TRBJ2-2; D may be TRBD2 (7 bases). The CDR3 is 14 amino acids. Germline V lookup: CDR1 ENHRY, CDR2 SYGVKD. The covered CDR3 bases are TGTGCCATCAGTGACGGGGGGCCTAATGAAAAG. Translated, it gives CAISDGGPNEK. In full, the CDR3 is CAISDGGPNEKLFF.

On this clone: The read terminates 3 residues ahead of where the CDR3 ends, so the germline J gene completes it. The rearrangement uses TRBV7-9 and TRBJ2-4; unclear D gene. The V gene's germline CDR1 is SEHNR and CDR2 FQNEAQ (reference sequence). The CDR3 is 13 amino acids. The CDR3 protein is CASTPLGNYGQYF. The CDR3 DNA, read in part, is TGTGCCAGTACCCCCCTAGGCAACTATGGT.

Concerning this clone: The read falls 3 residues short of the CDR3 end, and the missing part is taken from the germline J gene. The chain combines TRBV10-3 with TRBJ2-1; D gene uncertain. The CDR3 spans 13 residues. The germline V gene encodes CDR1 ENHRY and CDR2 SYGVKD. The V and J ends lost 8 bases and 6 bases respectively, with 14 bases between them. The covered CDR3 bases are TGTGCCATCTCGGCTAGTCCGGGCAATGAG. Encoded protein: CAISASPGNE. The CDR3 in full is CAISASPGNEQFF.

To note about this clone: Its ends do not fully match the called genes, so a read error is possible. The DNA ends 3 residues before the CDR3 does, and the rest of the CDR3 is filled in from the germline J gene. In the same sample, other DNA sequences code for this CDR3. The V call is TRBV5-1, the J call TRBJ1-6, with D possibly TRBD1 on 5 matching bases. Looked up from germline, CDR1 is SGHRS and CDR2 is YFSETQ. The CDR3 covers 14 residues. The sequenced part of the CDR3 DNA is TGCGCCAGTAGCTTTTCAGGGTGGTTTTCACCC. Protein sequence: CASSFSGWFSP. The full CDR3 sequence reads CASSFSGWFSPLHF.